One and the same sample provided the 24 T cell receptor beta chains below, sequenced in a study of blood T cells in healthy people across ages. A second roughly 6 to 12 cycle PCR used barcoded and J-beta primers. Each CDR3 protein gets one entry after TCRdb re-called the 5' RACE reads with MiXCR. Among about 280,000 distinct CDR3 sequences, roughly a quarter were seen once, and the ten largest hold 25% to 30%. The sequenced sample consisted of blood. The receptors derive from a woman in her sixties or seventies in good health.

This clonotype turned up a few times. This rearrangement joins TRBV7-3 to TRBJ2-5; TRBD2 matches at 7 bases. The J segment lost 4 bases and the V segment lost 0 bases, leaving 5 bases of the junction unmatched. CDR1 and CDR2 from the germline V gene are SGHTA and FQGTGA. The CDR3 is 15 amino acids. In DNA form, the CDR3 reads TGTGCCAGCAGCTTAACTGGGGGGAGGGCAGAGACCCAGTACTTC. Amino acids: CASSLTGGRAETQYF.

This sequence joins TRBV28 and TRBJ1-5; D remains ambiguous. The V and J ends lost 8 bases and 5 bases respectively, with 16 bases between them. The CDR3 covers 14 residues. The V gene's germline CDR1 is MDHEN and CDR2 SYDVKM. The CDR3 spells CASGSRVFHQPQHF. The CDR3 DNA is TGTGCCAGCGGGTCTCGCGTTTTTCATCAGCCCCAGCATTTT.

The chain is built from TRBV10-2 and TRBJ1-4, with D perhaps TRBD1 (5 bases). This CDR3 has 14 amino acids. From germline, CDR1 is WSHSY and CDR2 SAAADI. Trimming left V 0 bases short and J 8 bases short, with 10 bases between. The CDR3 is CASSESRWGEKLFF. The CDR3 DNA reads as TGCGCCAGCAGTGAGTCGAGGTGGGGGGAAAAACTGTTTTTT.

The chain uses TRBV29-1 and TRBJ2-5; unclear D gene. The CDR3 consists of 11 residues. CDR1 and CDR2 from the germline V gene are SQVTM and ANQGSEA. The CDR3 sequence: CSGLGQETQYF. CDR3 nucleotide sequence: TGCAGTGGCCTGGGCCAAGAGACCCAGTACTTC.

This chain uses TRBV10-3 with TRBJ2-1; D remains ambiguous. The V end lost 8 bases, the J end lost 1 base, and 6 bases lay between the germline ends. CDR3 length: 12 amino acids. Germline V gene sequence: CDR1 ENHRY, CDR2 SYGVKD. The CDR3: CAIALSYNEQFF. CDR3 bases: TGTGCCATCGCGCTTTCCTACAATGAGCAGTTCTTC.

This clonotype was observed a handful of times. The rearrangement joins TRBV29-1 to TRBJ1-1; maybe TRBD1 (5 bases). Germline values: CDR1 SQVTM, CDR2 ANQGSEA. CDR3 length equals 13 residues. V lost 4 bases and J lost 5, with 14 bases in between. In DNA form, the CDR3 reads TGCAGCGTTGCCAGGGAGTTGGAGACTGAAGCTTTCTTT. Translated: CSVARELETEAFF.

The chain has TRBV11-2 and TRBJ2-5, with D tentatively TRBD1 (6 bases). Germline V gene data show CDR1 as SGHAT and CDR2 as FQNNGV. This CDR3 comprises 14 residues. V was shortened by 5 bases and J by 0 bases, with 10 bases between the two germline ends. The DNA of the CDR3 is TGTGCCAGCAGCCTACAGGGCCACCAAGAGACCCAGTACTTC. This translates into CASSLQGHQETQYF.

This clonotype was picked up a small number of times. The J gene is TRBJ2-7, the V gene TRBV6-6, with D perhaps given as TRBD1 or TRBD2 (5 bases each). Germline V gene sequence: CDR1 MNHNY, CDR2 SVGAGI (reference sequence). The CDR3 runs to 13 residues. V was trimmed by 6 bases and J by 2 bases, leaving 11 bases between them. CDR3 sequence reads: CASRREGTYEQYF. For the CDR3, the DNA is TGTGCCAGCAGGAGAGAGGGGACCTACGAGCAGTACTTC.

This clonotype occurred a few times. V usage is TRBV6-1 and J usage is TRBJ2-2; D is ambiguous. The CDR3 covers 17 residues. Trimming left V 1 base short and J 1 base short, with 13 bases between. The germline V gene has CDR1 MNHNS and CDR2 SASEGT. Here the CDR3 DNA reads TGTGCCAGCAGTGAAGGTTGGGGTAGGGAGAACACCGGGGAGCTGTTTTTT. Its protein is CASSEGWGRENTGELFF.

The chain has TRBV7-2 and TRBJ2-4, with D possibly matching TRBD1 (6 bases). The V gene's germline CDR1 is SGHTA and CDR2 FQGNSA. This CDR3 spans 15 amino acids. V lost 5 bases and J lost 0, with 11 bases in between. CDR3 region: CASSLQGGAKNIQYF. The CDR3 DNA reads as TGTGCCAGCAGCCTCCAAGGGGGAGCCAAAAACATTCAGTACTTC.

The table lists this clonotype with a few counts. This rearrangement joins TRBV27 to TRBJ2-7; TRBD1 might be the D (6 bases). V gave up 3 bases and J gave up 4 bases, with 19 bases separating them. Germline V gives CDR1 MNHEY, CDR2 SMNVEV (reference sequence). The CDR3 is made up of 16 amino acids. The CDR3 sequence is CASSFEGGIPTYEQYF. CDR3 bases: TGTGCCAGCAGTTTTGAAGGGGGTATCCCCACTTACGAGCAGTACTTC.

V and J are TRBV27 and TRBJ1-6; unclear D gene. V lost 5 bases and J 7 bases, leaving 15 bases between the germline ends. The CDR3 length is 15 residues. The germline V gene encodes CDR1 MNHEY and CDR2 SMNVEV (reference sequence). CDR3 residues: CASSPPVGLNSPLHF. The CDR3 DNA reads as TGTGCCAGCAGTCCCCCGGTTGGCCTCAATTCACCCCTCCACTTT.

This sequence joins TRBV5-4 and TRBJ2-3; 14 positions match TRBD2. Germline V gene lookup returns CDR1 SGHNT and CDR2 YYREEE (reference sequence). The CDR3 runs to 16 residues. Trimming took 4 bases from V and 4 from J; bases not matched to a gene: 5. This chain's CDR3 is CASSGGLAGVSDTQYF. As DNA, the CDR3 is TGTGCCAGCAGCGGGGGACTAGCGGGAGTTTCAGATACGCAGTATTTT.

J is TRBJ2-5 and V is TRBV11-2; a possible D gene is TRBD1 (5 bases). Germline CDR1 is SGHAT and CDR2 is FQNNGV. V lost 4 bases and J lost 1, with 16 bases in between. The length of the CDR3 is 16 residues. The CDR3 DNA is TGTGCCAGCAGCTCCACCCTTGCAACAGGCCAAGAGACCCAGTACTTC. Its protein product is CASSSTLATGQETQYF. Supplemented by reference TRBV11-2 and TRBJ2-5, the full variable domain reads EAGVAQSPRYKIIEKRQSVAFWCNPISGHATLYWYQQILGQGPKLLIQFQNNGVVDDSQLPKDRFSAERLKGVDSTLKIQPAKLEDSAVYLCASSSTLATGQETQYFGPGTRLLVL.

This chain connects TRBV29-1 to TRBJ1-2; D perhaps matches TRBD1 (5 bases). CDR1 is SQVTM, CDR2 ANQGSEA, per germline. The CDR3 totals 17 residues. Trimming left V 4 bases short and J 4 bases short, with 25 bases between. The CDR3 protein is CSVGRGRAEVQVYGYTF. The CDR3 nucleotides read TGCAGCGTTGGTCGGGGCAGGGCGGAGGTTCAGGTCTATGGCTACACCTTC. Variable domain in full (rest from reference TRBV29-1 and TRBJ1-2): SAVISQKPSRDICQRGTSLTIQCQVDSQVTMMFWYRQQPGQSLTLIATANQGSEATYESGFVIDKFPISRPNLTFSTLTVSNMSPEDSSIYLCSVGRGRAEVQVYGYTFGSGTRLTVV.

This clonotype was picked up a small number of times. This sequence joins TRBV5-1 and TRBJ1-1; 7 bases match TRBD1. CDR3 length: 14 amino acids. Germline CDR1 and CDR2: SGHRS and YFSETQ. V was clipped by 4 bases and J by 4 bases; unmatched bases: 7. CDR3 sequence (DNA): TGCGCCAGCAGCGCGGAGGGGGCTCGCACTGAAGCTTTCTTT. It encodes CASSAEGARTEAFF.

This clonotype turned up a few times. The J gene is TRBJ2-5, the V gene TRBV14; D is unclear. The DNA end lines up better with TRBJ2-1; the J call may be wrong. This CDR3 region has 15 residues. CDR1 SGHDN and CDR2 FVKESK come from the germline V gene. CDR3 in amino acids: CASSPLEWGYNEQFF. The CDR3, as DNA: TGTGCCAGCAGCCCCCTAGAGTGGGGCTACAATGAGCAGTTCTTC.

The rearrangement uses TRBV7-2 and TRBJ2-2, with unresolved D. V lost 3 bases to trimming and J lost 7 bases, with 6 bases between them. In germline, CDR1 is SGHTA, CDR2 FQGNSA. The CDR3 is 12 amino acids. CDR3 nucleotides: TGTGCCAGCAGCTTCCGTTACGGGGAGCTGTTTTTT. It codes for CASSFRYGELFF.

This chain uses TRBV3-1 with TRBJ2-1, with TRBD2 matching over 9 bases. The junction had 7 bases not matched to a gene; V was cut back by 4 bases and J by 3 bases. Germline-derived CDR1 and CDR2 are LGHDT and YNNKEL (reference sequence). The CDR3 runs to 16 residues. The CDR3 region is CASSPHKTSGYNEQFF. The DNA for the CDR3 is TGTGCCAGCAGCCCCCACAAGACTAGCGGCTACAATGAGCAGTTCTTC.

This clonotype showed up just a few times. The rearrangement joins TRBV28 to TRBJ1-1; D not resolved. Trimming removed 5 bases at V and 5 bases at J, with 12 bases between. This CDR3 comprises 13 residues. The germline gives CDR1 MDHEN, CDR2 SYDVKM. In DNA form, the CDR3 reads TGTGCCAGCAGTCCCTATATGAGAACTGAAGCTTTCTTT. Residues: CASSPYMRTEAFF.

This clonotype has a handful of counts. The chain joins TRBV12-3 or TRBV12-4 to TRBJ2-1, with TRBD1 identical over 7 bases. With 5 bases clipped from V and 3 bases from J, the junction kept 4 bases outside the gene matches. The CDR3 length is 14 residues. CDR3 nucleotides: TGTGCCAGCAGTACCAGGGGGATCTACAATGAGCAGTTCTTC. Translation gives CASSTRGIYNEQFF.

CDR3 sequence: CASSQEGRQSGYTF. CDR3 nucleotide sequence: TGTGCCAGCAGCCAAGAAGGGCGTCAGAGTGGCTACACCTTC. J is TRBJ1-2 and V is TRBV3-1; D gene ambiguous. CDR1 is LGHDT, CDR2 YNNKEL, per germline (reference sequence). Trimming pared 0 bases from V and 7 bases from J, leaving 12 bases between. This CDR3 contains 14 residues.

This clonotype was detected many times. The chain uses TRBV12-3 or TRBV12-4 and TRBJ1-1; unclear D gene. The CDR3 length is 14 residues. Between the trimmed V and J ends, which lost 7 bases and 8 bases, there was a span of 20 bases. The CDR3 protein is CASILGKGVTEAFF. CDR3 coding DNA: TGTGCCAGCATCTTGGGGAAGGGCGTAACGGAAGCTTTCTTT.

The chain has TRBV5-1 and TRBJ1-1, with a tentative D call TRBD1 (5 bases). The CDR3 sequence is 14 residues long. The V gene's germline CDR1 is SGHRS and CDR2 YFSETQ. V was pared by 4 bases and J by 3 bases, with 13 bases between. Written as DNA, the CDR3 is TGCGCCAGCAGCACGGTCGGGGCAGACACTGAAGCTTTCTTT. It is translated as CASSTVGADTEAFF. Full variable domain (missing parts from reference TRBV5-1 and TRBJ1-1): KAGVTQTPRYLIKTRGQQVTLSCSPISGHRSVSWYQQTPGQGLQFLFEYFSETQRNKGNFPGRFSGRQFSNSRSEMNVSTLELGDSALYLCASSTVGADTEAFFGQGTRLTVV.